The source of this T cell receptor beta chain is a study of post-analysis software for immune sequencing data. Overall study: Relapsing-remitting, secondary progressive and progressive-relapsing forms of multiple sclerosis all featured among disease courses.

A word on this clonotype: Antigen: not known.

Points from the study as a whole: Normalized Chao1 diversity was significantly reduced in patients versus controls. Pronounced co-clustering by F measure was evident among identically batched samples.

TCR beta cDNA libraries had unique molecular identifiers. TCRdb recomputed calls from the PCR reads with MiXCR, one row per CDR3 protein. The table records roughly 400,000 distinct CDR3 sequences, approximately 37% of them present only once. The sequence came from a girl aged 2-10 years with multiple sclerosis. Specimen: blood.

CDR3 sequence reads: CASRARPDNEQFF. In DNA, the CDR3 is TGTGCCAGCAGAGCTCGCCCGGACAATGAGCAGTTCTTC. The rearrangement uses TRBV28 and TRBJ2-1; D unclear. V was cut by 6 bases and J by 5 bases, with 11 bases left in between. The CDR3 runs 13 residues. Germline-derived CDR1 and CDR2 are MDHEN and SYDVKM.